These 3 T cell receptor beta chains share one sample of origin, sequenced in a study of T cells in Graves' hyperthyroidism and ophthalmopathy. Researchers amplified the TCR beta CDR3 regions from RNA transcripts. The TCR CDR3 first-round RT-PCR relied on the HTBI primer set. TCRdb re-derived calls from the multiplex PCR reads in MiXCR, one entry per CDR3 protein. The repertoire consists of more than 500,000 distinct CDR3 sequences, with roughly 15% occurring once and the leading ten covering 3.5% to 4.5%. The specimen was blood. The receptors originated from a woman aged 40 to 50 with Graves' ophthalmopathy.

This clonotype appeared many times. The chain couples TRBV20-1 to TRBJ2-5; possible D gene TRBD1, 6 bases. The CDR3 consists of 13 residues. The ends were cut back, 5 bases at V and 2 bases at J, with 12 bases in the middle. Germline lookup yields CDR1 DFQATT and CDR2 SNEGSKA (reference sequence). The chain's CDR3 is CSARWDKQETQYF. The CDR3 DNA reads as TGCAGTGCTCGATGGGACAAACAAGAGACCCAGTACTTC.

This clonotype was counted at least ten times. The V gene is TRBV18, the J gene TRBJ1-1, with D possibly matching TRBD1 (5 bases). CDR1 and CDR2 from the germline V gene are KGHSH and LQKENI. The CDR3 runs to 15 residues. Trimming left V 1 base short and J 0 bases short, with 9 bases between. Here the CDR3 DNA reads TGTGCCAGCTCACCACAGGGGCAGATGAACACTGAAGCTTTCTTT. Its protein is CASSPQGQMNTEAFF.

Ten or more counts support this clonotype. A much larger clone differs from this one at a single base, so this may be a read error. This chain uses TRBV12-3 or TRBV12-4 with TRBJ1-2; 7 bases are shared with TRBD1. CDR3 length: 12 amino acids. The CDR3 nucleotides are TGTGCCAGCAGTGACAGGGTCTATGGCAACACCTTC. Its protein is CASSDRVYGNTF.